Sequencing of this T cell receptor (beta chain) was carried out in a study of CD8+ T cells in alopecia areata. In the study overall: The study gave treated patients oral tofacitinib at 5 to 10 mg twice daily. Notes on the study in general: Baseline CD8+ expansion's link to response remains uncertain, as there was one nonresponder. Tofacitinib significantly brought down scalp clonality and expanded CD8+ clones among top 100. More clonal than normal scalp was lesional scalp, particularly alopecia totalis/universalis.

Treatment here: oral pan-JAK inhibitor, 5-10 mg twice daily. Sequencing templates came from extracted RNA that was reverse transcribed into cDNA. Assay: immunoSEQ multiplex PCR; the TCRdb copy retains only in-frame clones and omits some. The sample lists around 270,000 clones, nearly 60% occurring once. As to this clone: Its antigen is as yet unknown.

The sample here was CD4+ T cells sorted from blood, taken at week 24, from a patient treated with tofacitinib. The clonotype originates from a human donor with alopecia areata.

The CDR3 protein is CSVEYPGNGYTF. In DNA form, the CDR3 reads TGCAGCGTTGAATATCCAGGGAATGGCTACACCTTC. The rearrangement links TRBV29-1 to TRBJ1-2; D is perhaps TRBD1 (5 bases). The CDR3 contains 12 residues. The V gene lost 2 bases and the J gene lost 6 bases, with 10 bases spanning the gap. CDR1 SQVTM and CDR2 ANQGSEA come from the germline V gene.